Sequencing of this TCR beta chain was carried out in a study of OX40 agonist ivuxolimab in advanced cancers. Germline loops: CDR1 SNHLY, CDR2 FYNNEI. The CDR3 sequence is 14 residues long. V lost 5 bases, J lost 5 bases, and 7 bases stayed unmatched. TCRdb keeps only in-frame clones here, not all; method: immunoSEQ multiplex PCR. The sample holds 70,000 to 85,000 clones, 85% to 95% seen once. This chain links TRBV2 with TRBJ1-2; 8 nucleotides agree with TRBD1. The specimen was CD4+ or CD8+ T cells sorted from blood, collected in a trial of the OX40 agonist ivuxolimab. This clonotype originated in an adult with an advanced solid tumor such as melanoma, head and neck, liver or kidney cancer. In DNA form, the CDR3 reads TGTGCCAGCAGTAGAGGCCAGGGGGCGTATGGCTACACCTTC. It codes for CASSRGQGAYGYTF.